The clone carrying this T cell receptor (beta chain) showed up just once. Its target is not known. These data are taken from a study of CD8+ T cells in alopecia areata. Study-wide context: Tofacitinib administration to treated patients was oral, at 5 to 10 mg twice daily. The study's findings and limits: Especially in alopecia totalis/universalis, lesional scalp showed greater clonality than normal scalp did. It was less clear whether patients shared TCRs than it was in mice, possibly because of HLA.

Germline V CDR1 and CDR2: SGDLS, YYNGEE. With V trimmed by 0 bases and J by 8 bases, 11 bases remained unmatched. This CDR3 has 18 residues. Investigators isolated RNA and reverse transcribed it into cDNA to act as the sequencing template. TCRdb's table, derived via immunoSEQ multiplex PCR, lists solely in-frame clones and lacks some. The sample yields fewer than 200,000 clones, 50% to 60% seen once. Both CD4+ and CD8+ T cells were separated by sorting PBMCs. The rearrangement uses TRBV9 and TRBJ2-1; 13 bases agree with TRBD2. The sequenced sample was CD4+ T cells sorted from blood, obtained at week 0. This TCR was sampled from a human donor with alopecia areata. The CDR3 protein is CASSVALTSGGARYEQFF. The CDR3 nucleotides are TGTGCCAGCAGCGTAGCTCTAACTAGCGGGGGGGCCCGGTATGAGCAGTTCTTC. Full variable domain (outside the CDR3, taken from reference TRBV9 and TRBJ2-1): DSGVTQTPKHLITATGQRVTLRCSPRSGDLSVYWYQQSLDQGLQFLIQYYNGEERAKGNILERFSAQQFPDLHSELNLSSLELGDSALYFCASSVALTSGGARYEQFFGPGTRLTVL.